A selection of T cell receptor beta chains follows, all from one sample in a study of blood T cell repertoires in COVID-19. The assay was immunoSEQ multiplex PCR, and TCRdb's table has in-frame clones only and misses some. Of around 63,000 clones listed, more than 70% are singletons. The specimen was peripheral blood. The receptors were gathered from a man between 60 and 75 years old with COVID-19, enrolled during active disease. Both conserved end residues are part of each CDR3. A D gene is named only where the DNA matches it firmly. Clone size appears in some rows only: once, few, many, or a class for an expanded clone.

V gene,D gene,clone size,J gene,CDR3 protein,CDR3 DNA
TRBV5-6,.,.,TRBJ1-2,CASSFQGVDGYTF,TGTGCCAGCAGCTTTCAAGGGGTGGATGGCTACACCTTC
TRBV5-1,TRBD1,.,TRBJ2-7,CASSLGRQGNEQYF,TGCGCCAGCAGCCTGGGAAGACAGGGGAACGAGCAGTACTTC
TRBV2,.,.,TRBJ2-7,CASKAGFFYEQYF,TGTGCCAGCAAAGCAGGGTTCTTCTACGAGCAGTACTTC
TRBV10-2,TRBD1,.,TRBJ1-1,CASRRTGDEGTEAFF,TGCGCCAGCAGAAGGACAGGGGACGAGGGCACTGAAGCTTTCTTT
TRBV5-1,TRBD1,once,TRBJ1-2,CASSWGQPNYGYTF,TGCGCCAGCAGCTGGGGACAGCCTAACTATGGCTACACCTTC
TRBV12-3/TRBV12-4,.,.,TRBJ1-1,CASGGPLNTEAFF,TGTGCCAGCGGAGGACCGCTGAACACTGAAGCTTTCTTT
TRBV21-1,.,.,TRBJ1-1,CASACGGQNTEAFF,TGTGCCAGCGCTTGTGGGGGCCAGAACACTGAAGCTTTCTTT
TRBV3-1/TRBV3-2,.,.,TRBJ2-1,CASSLRGVYNEQFF,TGTGCCAGCAGCCTAAGGGGCGTTTACAATGAGCAGTTCTTC
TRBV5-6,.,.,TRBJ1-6,CASSMDSNSPLHF,TGTGCCAGCAGCATGGACAGTAATTCACCCCTCCACTTT
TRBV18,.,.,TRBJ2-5,CASSPSLASETQYF,TGTGCCAGCTCACCGTCACTAGCTTCGGAGACCCAGTACTTC
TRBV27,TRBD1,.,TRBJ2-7,CASRRTGEAYEQYF,TGTGCCAGCAGAAGAACAGGGGAAGCCTACGAGCAGTACTTC
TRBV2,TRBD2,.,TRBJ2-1,CASSELGGSWDEQFF,TGTGCCAGCAGTGAATTGGGCGGGAGTTGGGATGAGCAGTTCTTC
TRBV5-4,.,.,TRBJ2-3,CASSPTVRDTQYF,TGTGCCAGCAGCCCCACGGTTCGCGATACGCAGTATTTT
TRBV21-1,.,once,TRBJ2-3,CASRRLAGVTDTQYF,TGTGCCAGCAGAAGACTAGCAGGTGTCACAGATACGCAGTATTTT
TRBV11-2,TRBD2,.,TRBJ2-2,CASHSGRPFTGELFF,TGTGCCAGCCATAGCGGGAGGCCTTTCACCGGGGAGCTGTTTTTT
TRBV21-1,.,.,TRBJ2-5,CASSKGAERGTAQETQYF,TGTGCCAGCAGCAAAGGCGCGGAGAGGGGGACAGCCCAAGAGACCCAGTACTTC
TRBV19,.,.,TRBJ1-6,CASTSGEGSYNSPLHF,TGTGCCAGTACCTCGGGGGAGGGCTCCTATAATTCACCCCTCCACTTT
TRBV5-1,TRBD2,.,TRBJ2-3,CASSVGLAGPDTQYF,TGCGCCAGCAGCGTGGGACTAGCGGGGCCAGATACGCAGTATTTT
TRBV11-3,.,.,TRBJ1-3,CASSLRRVSGNTIYF,TGTGCCAGCAGCTTGCGCAGGGTCAGTGGAAACACCATATATTTT
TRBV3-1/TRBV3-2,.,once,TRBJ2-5,CASSQDPGRWETQYF,TGTGCCAGCAGCCAAGATCCGGGTAGGTGGGAGACCCAGTACTTC
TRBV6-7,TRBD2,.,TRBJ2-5,CASSLTQRVSSGSEETQYF,TGTGCCAGCAGTTTAACACAGAGGGTAAGTAGCGGGAGCGAAGAGACCCAGTACTTC
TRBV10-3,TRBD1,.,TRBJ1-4,CAISGTGSNEKLFF,TGTGCCATCAGTGGGACAGGGTCCAATGAAAAACTGTTTTTT
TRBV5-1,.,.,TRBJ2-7,CASSLANRGTYEQYF,TGCGCCAGCAGCTTGGCCAATCGAGGAACCTACGAGCAGTACTTC
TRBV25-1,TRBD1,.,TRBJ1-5,CASSGTGGNQPQHF,TGTGCCAGCAGTGGTACAGGGGGCAATCAGCCCCAGCATTTT
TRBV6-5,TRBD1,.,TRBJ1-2,CASSFEGTGRLGYTF,TGTGCCAGCAGTTTCGAGGGGACAGGGCGGCTGGGCTACACCTTC
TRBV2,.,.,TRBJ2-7,CASSEIAHSSYEQYF,TGTGCCAGCAGTGAAATAGCGCATAGCTCCTACGAGCAGTACTTC
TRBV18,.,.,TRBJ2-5,CASSPPEFGGETQYF,TGTGCCAGCTCACCCCCCGAGTTCGGGGGAGAGACCCAGTACTTC
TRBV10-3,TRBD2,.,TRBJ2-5,CAISEASGASGGAETQYF,TGTGCCATCAGTGAGGCCTCCGGGGCTAGCGGGGGGGCAGAGACCCAGTACTTC
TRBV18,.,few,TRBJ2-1,CASSRSGFDNEQFF,TGTGCCAGCTCAAGGTCGGGGTTTGACAATGAGCAGTTCTTC
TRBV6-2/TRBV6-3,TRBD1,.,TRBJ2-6,CASSYPTGSGANVLTF,TGTGCCAGCAGTTACCCGACAGGGTCTGGGGCCAACGTCCTGACTTTC
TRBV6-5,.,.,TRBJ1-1,CASRLDRLNTEAFF,TGTGCCAGCAGGCTGGACAGACTGAACACTGAAGCTTTCTTT
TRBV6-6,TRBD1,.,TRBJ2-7,CASSLSGTGGDEQYF,TGTGCCAGCAGTTTGTCCGGGACAGGGGGCGACGAGCAGTACTTC
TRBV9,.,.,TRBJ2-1,CASSEDTISYNEQFF,TGTGCCAGCAGCGAGGACACTATTTCCTACAATGAGCAGTTCTTC
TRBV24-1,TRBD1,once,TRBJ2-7,CATSEAASGTGVFEQYF,TGTGCCACCAGTGAAGCAGCGTCGGGGACAGGGGTCTTCGAGCAGTACTTC
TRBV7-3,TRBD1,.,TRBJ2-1,CASSPGQGAFDEQFF,TGTGCCAGCAGTCCAGGACAGGGGGCTTTCGATGAGCAGTTCTTC
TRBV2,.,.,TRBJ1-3,CASGKGHASGNTIYF,TGTGCCAGCGGTAAAGGACACGCCTCTGGAAACACCATATATTTT
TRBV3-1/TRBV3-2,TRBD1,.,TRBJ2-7,CASSHQVQGDYEQYF,TGTGCCAGCAGCCACCAAGTGCAGGGGGACTACGAGCAGTACTTC
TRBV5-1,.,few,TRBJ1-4,CASSLWQINEKLFF,TGCGCCAGCAGCTTGTGGCAGATTAATGAAAAACTGTTTTTT
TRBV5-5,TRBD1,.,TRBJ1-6,CASSLTGTGESPLHF,TGTGCCAGCAGCTTAACCGGGACAGGGGAATCACCCCTCCACTTT
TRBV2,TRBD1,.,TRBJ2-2,CASSGTGLGGELFF,TGTGCCAGCAGCGGGACAGGGCTAGGCGGGGAGCTGTTTTTT
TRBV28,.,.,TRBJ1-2,CASSSPAGSNYGYTF,TGTGCCAGCAGTTCCCCTGCGGGCTCCAATTATGGCTACACCTTC
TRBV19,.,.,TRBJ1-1,CAIHRAGDTEAFF,TGTGCCATCCACAGGGCCGGAGACACTGAAGCTTTCTTT
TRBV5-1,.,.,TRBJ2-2,CASSLGTGQTGELFF,TGCGCCAGCAGCCTAGGTACAGGGCAAACCGGGGAGCTGTTTTTT
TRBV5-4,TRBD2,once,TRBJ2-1,CASSWAGTSNEQFF,TGTGCCAGCAGCTGGGCCGGGACTAGCAATGAGCAGTTCTTC
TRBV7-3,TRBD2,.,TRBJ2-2,CASSRSGGNTGELFF,TGTGCCAGCAGCCGGAGCGGGGGGAACACCGGGGAGCTGTTTTTT
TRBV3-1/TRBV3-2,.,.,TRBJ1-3,CASSQGLGARGNTIYF,TGTGCCAGCAGCCAAGGATTAGGGGCGCGAGGAAACACCATATATTTT
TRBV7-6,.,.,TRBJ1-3,CASSLANVGARGNTIYF,TGTGCCAGCAGCTTAGCGAATGTGGGGGCGAGAGGAAACACCATATATTTT
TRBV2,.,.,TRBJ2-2,CASSEAGGNTGELFF,TGTGCCAGCAGTGAAGCGGGAGGAAACACCGGGGAGCTGTTTTTT
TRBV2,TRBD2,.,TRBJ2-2,CASTETRGGARAGELFF,TGTGCCAGCACGGAGACTCGCGGGGGGGCGCGGGCCGGGGAGCTGTTTTTT
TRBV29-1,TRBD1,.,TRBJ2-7,CSVSGQGASYEQYF,TGCAGCGTTTCCGGACAGGGGGCGTCCTACGAGCAGTACTTC